This T cell receptor (beta chain) was captured in a study of T cell clones after liver transplantation. Across the whole study: Standard immunosuppression, with no induction, continued until 12-24 months after transplant. Tolerant meant at least one year fully off immunosuppression without liver enzymes above twice normal. General study points: A larger donor-reactive than third-party decline suggested partial antigen-specific deletion.

In the case of this clone: The antigen is unknown.

With V trimmed by 1 base and J by 4 bases, 5 bases remained unmatched. There are 15 residues in the CDR3. CDR1 MNHEY and CDR2 SMNVEV come from the germline V gene (reference sequence). Libraries were prepared by immunoSEQ multiplex PCR; TCRdb keeps only in-frame clonotypes and omits some of them. The data contain roughly 70,000 clones, roughly 90% of them singletons. Sequenced material: CD4+ T cells from blood, taken before liver transplant. The rearrangement links TRBV27 to TRBJ2-3, with TRBD2 matching over 7 bases. The receptor comes from a human donor who received a liver transplant. The CDR3 nucleotides read TGTGCCAGCAGTTTATACGGGAGGACGCCAGATACGCAGTATTTT. Its translation is CASSLYGRTPDTQYF.